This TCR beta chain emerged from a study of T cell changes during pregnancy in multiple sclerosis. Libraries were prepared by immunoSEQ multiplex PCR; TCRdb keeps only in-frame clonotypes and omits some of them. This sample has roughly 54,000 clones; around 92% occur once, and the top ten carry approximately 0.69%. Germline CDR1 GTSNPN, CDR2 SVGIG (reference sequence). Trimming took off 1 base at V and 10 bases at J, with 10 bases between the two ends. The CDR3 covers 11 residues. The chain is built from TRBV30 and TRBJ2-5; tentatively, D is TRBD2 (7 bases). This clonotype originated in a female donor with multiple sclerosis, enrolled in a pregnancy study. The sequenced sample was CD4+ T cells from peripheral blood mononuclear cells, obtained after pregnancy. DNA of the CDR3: TGTGCCTGGAGTGCCGGGGGGCGCCAGTACTTC. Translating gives CAWSAGGRQYF.